This T cell receptor (beta chain) was identified during a study of cytomegalovirus exposure and HLA in healthy donors. General observations from the study: Being productive about 87% or about 30% of the time was typical of most TCR beta V segments in an earlier analysis. In a later analysis, an Asian-associated ancestry cluster reportedly showed fewer N-insertions than the roughly 700-donor mean. Cytomegalovirus association was assigned to approximately 160 TCR beta chains. High sensitivity and specificity were reportedly achieved when the classifier diagnosed cytomegalovirus status.

The PCR was carried out with 60 Vbeta primers and 13 Jbeta primers. Assay used: immunoSEQ multiplex PCR; TCRdb lists only in-frame clones, some missing. The table includes under 150,000 clones, 65% to 75% detected once. The CDR3 spans 15 residues. Germline V gene lookup returns CDR1 SGHNT and CDR2 YYREEE (reference sequence). Trimming took off 0 bases at V and 6 bases at J, with 15 bases between the two ends. As to this clone: Its target is not known.

The sequence came from a man in his 60s in good health and CMV-seronegative. The chain has TRBV5-4 and TRBJ2-5, with D possibly matching TRBD2 (5 bases). Sample: PBMCs. Here the CDR3 reads CASSLGQAGRKTQYF. The DNA for the CDR3 is TGTGCCAGCAGCTTGGGTCAGGCGGGTCGGAAGACCCAGTACTTC.